Described below is a single T cell receptor (beta chain) sequence and its context. Patients at the Seattle site were enrolled during active infection and followed longitudinally. CDR1 is MNHNY, CDR2 SVGAGI, per germline (reference sequence). The CDR3 spans 14 residues. J was trimmed by 5 bases and V by 6 bases; bases with no gene match: 6. Original processing methods: By means of reference gene primer amplification, nucleated cell counts were estimated. Measured with immunoSEQ multiplex PCR; TCRdb has only the in-frame clones, and not every one. For V, J and clone size, that table is used; D and trimming come from the DNA. Of around 260,000 clones listed, 88% are singletons. The data belong to a study of blood T cell repertoires in COVID-19. In the study overall: The United States, Italy and Spain were the sources of the acute and convalescent COVID-19 samples. The analysed material was cDNA or gDNA that came from T cells, B-cell-depleted T cells, or PBMCs.

The TCR comes from a woman aged 70 to 79 with COVID-19, enrolled during active disease. V usage is TRBV6-6 and J usage is TRBJ1-5; 8 bases fit TRBD1. Sequenced sample: peripheral blood. The CDR3 spells CASRGQVADQPQHF. CDR3 DNA: TGTGCCAGCAGGGGACAGGTGGCGGATCAGCCCCAGCATTTT.